This T cell receptor (beta chain) originates from a study of cytomegalovirus exposure and HLA in healthy donors. Trimming stripped 1 base from V and 2 bases from J, with 5 bases between. This CDR3 region has 13 residues. Germline CDR1 and CDR2: MNHNY and SVGAGI (reference sequence). For this clone: The antigen is undetermined.

Study-level points and caveats: The authors assumed roughly uniform sequencing depth across donors for presence/absence analyses. Under in vitro conditions, a few CMV-associated chains were confirmed as specific for CMV antigens. Published work reported that the classifier diagnosed cytomegalovirus status with high specificity and sensitivity. An analysis done earlier found most TCR beta V segments productive about 90% or about 30% of the time.

Primers included in the PCR were 60 Vbeta and 13 Jbeta primers. The assay was immunoSEQ multiplex PCR, and TCRdb's table has in-frame clones only and misses some. The sample consists of fewer than 200,000 clones, 68% of them appearing once. J is TRBJ2-5 and V is TRBV6-6; D ambiguous. Sequenced material: PBMCs. This receptor was identified in a man in his forties or fifties in good health and CMV-seronegative. The CDR3 coding sequence is TGTGCCAGCAGTTACTATCAACAAGAGACCCAGTACTTC. It encodes CASSYYQQETQYF.